Sequencing of this TCR beta chain was carried out in a study of PD-1 blockade in mismatch repair-deficient tumors. Regarding the study as a whole: Tumor-resident clones, often absent from pretreatment blood, expanded after pembrolizumab and then contracted.

Worth noting for this clone: What it binds is unknown.

The CDR3 runs to 13 residues. Germline CDR1 SEHNR, CDR2 FQNEAQ (reference sequence). Trimming stripped 0 bases from V and 3 bases from J, with 0 bases between. Produced via immunoSEQ multiplex PCR; TCRdb's table is partial and in-frame only. The sample shows about 100,000 clones, roughly four fifths of them seen only once. V is TRBV7-9 and J is TRBJ2-6, with D unresolved. The clonotype comes from an adult with mismatch repair-deficient cancer. This material consisted of peripheral blood, taken around 8 months after starting pembrolizumab. CDR3 nucleotide sequence: TGTGCCAGCAGCTTAGCTGGGGCCAACGTCCTGACTTTC. Its protein is CASSLAGANVLTF.